The next 20 T cell receptor beta chains were all read from a single sample in a study of blood T cell repertoires in COVID-19. This table comes from immunoSEQ multiplex PCR, and its TCRdb copy is limited to in-frame clones, with some not included. The sample has about 470,000 clones; around 90% are singletons. Sequencing was performed on PBMCs or T cells enriched from blood (not recorded which). These receptor sequences come from a woman aged 18-35 years who had recovered from COVID-19.

The V and J genes are TRBV13 and TRBJ1-2, with 9 bases that match TRBD1. Trimming cost V 4 bases and J 6 bases; bases outside gene matches: 3. From germline, CDR1 is PRHDT and CDR2 FYEKMQ (reference sequence). The length of the CDR3 is 13 residues. The CDR3 sequence: CASSYTGGHGYTF. Here the CDR3 DNA reads TGTGCCAGCAGCTACACAGGGGGCCATGGCTACACCTTC.

The chain couples TRBV3-1 (or the pseudogene TRBV3-2) to TRBJ2-5, with D tentatively TRBD2 (5 bases). Germline CDR1 and CDR2: LGHDT and YNNKEL (reference sequence). The CDR3 contains 16 residues. Trimming stripped 1 base from V and 0 bases from J, with 12 bases between. The CDR3 nucleotides are TGTGCCAGCAGCCAAGGGACTTCTCTGTACCAAGAGACCCAGTACTTC. Protein product: CASSQGTSLYQETQYF.

This sequence joins TRBV18 and TRBJ1-2, with 10 bases that match TRBD1. Trimming removed 3 bases from V and 7 bases from J; junction bases left unmatched: 5. Germline V gives CDR1 KGHSH, CDR2 LQKENI. CDR3 length equals 14 residues. CDR3 sequence: CASSPGQGYPGYTF. For the CDR3, the DNA is TGTGCCAGCTCACCGGGACAGGGGTATCCTGGCTACACCTTC.

The chain's CDR3 is CATSRDLWGQETHSPLHF. CDR3 bases: TGTGCCACCAGCAGAGATCTCTGGGGACAGGAGACCCATTCACCCCTCCACTTT. V and J are TRBV15 and TRBJ1-6; 8 bases are a match to TRBD1. Germline V gene data show CDR1 as LNHNV and CDR2 as YYDKDF (reference sequence). The V gene end was trimmed by 0 bases and the J gene end by 8 bases; junction bases not matched to a gene: 12. This CDR3 has 18 residues.

The J gene is TRBJ1-5, the V gene TRBV28, with a weak D call TRBD1 (5 bases). Germline lookup yields CDR1 MDHEN and CDR2 SYDVKM. Trimming took 5 bases from V and 11 from J, leaving 22 bases between them. The CDR3 runs 15 residues. The CDR3: CASSSLGQGGRTQHF. The CDR3 bases are TGTGCCAGCAGTAGTTTGGGCCAGGGAGGCAGGACCCAGCATTTT.

The table lists this clone with a count of one. The chain recombines TRBV3-1 (or the pseudogene TRBV3-2) with TRBJ1-1; D is possibly TRBD1 (6 bases). Trimming pared 3 bases from V and 1 base from J, leaving 12 bases between. The CDR3 loop spans 15 amino acids. The germline CDR1 and CDR2 sequences are LGHDT and YNNKEL (reference sequence). In DNA, the CDR3 is TGTGCCAGCAGCCAGAGGGGGGGACCGAACACTGAAGCTTTCTTT. Translating it yields CASSQRGGPNTEAFF.

The V call is TRBV5-1, the J call TRBJ2-1; no firm D call. There are 15 residues in the CDR3. V was cut by 0 bases and J by 3 bases, with 10 bases left in between. CDR1 is SGHRS, CDR2 YFSETQ, per germline. The CDR3 loop is CASSLASASYNEQFF. DNA for the CDR3: TGCGCCAGCAGCTTGGCGTCCGCTAGCTACAATGAGCAGTTCTTC.

This chain connects TRBV30 to TRBJ1-6, with 7 positions matching TRBD1. The trim removed 1 base at V and 7 bases at J, leaving 4 bases unmatched. The CDR3 has 14 residues. Germline CDR1 is GTSNPN and CDR2 is SVGIG (reference sequence). The CDR3 reads CAWSEGQTNSPLHF. The CDR3 nucleotides are TGTGCCTGGAGTGAGGGACAGACGAATTCACCCCTCCACTTT.

This clone was counted once. The rearrangement uses TRBV18 and TRBJ1-1; 8 nucleotides align to TRBD1. The CDR3 extends over 15 amino acids. Germline CDR1 and CDR2: KGHSH and LQKENI. V lost 6 bases, J lost 1 base, and 7 bases stayed unmatched. The CDR3 DNA follows: TGTGCCAGCTCCATAAGAGACAGGGGGAACACTGAAGCTTTCTTT. Amino acid sequence: CASSIRDRGNTEAFF.

The V and J genes are TRBV5-6 and TRBJ1-5; tentatively, D is TRBD1 (6 bases). Germline CDR1 is SGHDT and CDR2 is YYEEEE. This CDR3 comprises 14 residues. The V end was cut by 4 bases, the J end by 5 bases, with 13 bases between. CDR3 protein: CASSPYGQYQPQHF. The CDR3 nucleotides read TGTGCCAGCAGCCCCTATGGACAGTATCAGCCCCAGCATTTT.

The genes are TRBV9 and TRBJ2-5; perhaps TRBD1 as D (5 bases). The germline V gene encodes CDR1 SGDLS and CDR2 YYNGEE. The CDR3 runs to 14 residues. The V gene lost 0 bases and the J gene lost 5 bases, with 11 bases spanning the gap. The CDR3 region is CASSVGAGLETQYF. The CDR3 coding sequence is TGTGCCAGCAGCGTAGGGGCAGGGCTGGAGACCCAGTACTTC.

This clone was found a few times. This sequence joins TRBV3-1 (or the pseudogene TRBV3-2) and TRBJ2-3; TRBD2 aligns across 14 bases. Trimming cost V 1 base and J 5 bases; bases outside gene matches: 5. The CDR3 sequence is 17 residues long. Germline loops: CDR1 LGHDT, CDR2 YNNKEL (reference sequence). The CDR3 DNA follows: TGTGCCAGCAGCCAAGCGTTGACTAGCGGGGGGGGAGATACGCAGTATTTT. Translated: CASSQALTSGGGDTQYF.

The rearrangement links TRBV3-1 (or the pseudogene TRBV3-2) to TRBJ1-1; the match to TRBD1 covers 7 bases. The CDR3 length is 17 residues. Germline loops: CDR1 LGHDT, CDR2 YNNKEL (reference sequence). V shed 4 bases and J 1 base; nucleotides not matched to a gene: 12. CDR3 sequence reads: CASSPGTAGRSNTEAFF. Here the CDR3 DNA reads TGTGCCAGCAGCCCTGGGACAGCAGGCAGGTCGAACACTGAAGCTTTCTTT.

V usage is TRBV30 and J usage is TRBJ1-1; no reliable D call. V was trimmed by 1 base and J by 6 bases, leaving 12 bases between them. This CDR3 spans 13 amino acids. CDR1 GTSNPN and CDR2 SVGIG come from the germline V gene (reference sequence). The CDR3 protein is CAWSASRFAEAFF. CDR3 DNA: TGTGCCTGGAGTGCCTCGAGATTTGCTGAAGCTTTCTTT.

This rearrangement joins TRBV3-1 (or the pseudogene TRBV3-2) to TRBJ1-2; D not resolved. Germline values: CDR1 LGHDT, CDR2 YNNKEL (reference sequence). V was pared by 4 bases and J by 1 base, with 16 bases between. The CDR3 length is 16 residues. The CDR3 is CASSLGLEAINYGYTF. The CDR3 DNA follows: TGTGCCAGCAGCCTGGGTCTGGAGGCGATTAACTATGGCTACACCTTC.

The rearrangement joins TRBV25-1 to TRBJ1-6; D remains ambiguous. The V gene lost 6 bases and the J gene lost 10 bases, with 10 bases spanning the gap. In germline, CDR1 is MGHDK, CDR2 SYGVNS. The CDR3 runs to 12 residues. The CDR3, as DNA: TGTGCCAGCAGGACTCCTAACTCACCCCTCCACTTT. The encoded protein is CASRTPNSPLHF.

The CDR3 loop is CASSLRGTGGVDTQYF. CDR3 DNA sequence: TGTGCCAGCAGTTTAAGAGGGACAGGGGGGGTAGATACGCAGTATTTT. The chain recombines TRBV28 with TRBJ2-3, with 11 bases identical to TRBD1. After removal of 2 bases from V and 5 bases from J, the junction contained 6 bases not matched to a gene. The germline V gene has CDR1 MDHEN and CDR2 SYDVKM. This CDR3 is built from 16 residues.

In its sample, this clone was seen once. This chain uses TRBV28 with TRBJ2-3, with D possibly matching TRBD2 (5 bases). The V gene lost 3 bases and the J gene lost 2 bases, with 12 bases spanning the gap. The CDR3 covers 15 residues. Germline V gene lookup returns CDR1 MDHEN and CDR2 SYDVKM. The DNA for the CDR3 is TGTGCCAGCAGTTTTGAAGCGGCGGCCACAGATACGCAGTATTTT. The encoded protein is CASSFEAAATDTQYF.

The chain has TRBV5-5 and TRBJ1-4; the D gene is possibly TRBD1 (6 bases). V was trimmed by 4 bases and J by 8 bases, leaving 15 bases between them. Germline-derived CDR1 and CDR2 are SGHKS and YYEKEE (reference sequence). The CDR3 extends over 14 amino acids. The CDR3 spells CASSVDSQREKLFF. Written as DNA, the CDR3 is TGTGCCAGCAGCGTGGACAGTCAAAGGGAAAAACTGTTTTTT.

This clone was observed once. The chain joins TRBV28 to TRBJ1-5; D gene uncertain. The germline CDR1 and CDR2 sequences are MDHEN and SYDVKM. The V end was cut by 11 bases, the J end by 4 bases, with 12 bases between. The CDR3 has 12 amino acids. This CDR3 is CASEVDNQPQHF. CDR3 DNA sequence: TGTGCCTCAGAGGTAGATAATCAGCCCCAGCATTTT. Together with reference TRBV28 and TRBJ1-5, the CDR3 gives the full variable domain: DVKVTQSSRYLVKRTGEKVFLECVQDMDHENMFWYRQDPGLGLRLIYFSYDVKMKEKGDIPEGYSVSREKKERFSLILESASTNQTSMYLCASEVDNQPQHFGDGTRLSIL.